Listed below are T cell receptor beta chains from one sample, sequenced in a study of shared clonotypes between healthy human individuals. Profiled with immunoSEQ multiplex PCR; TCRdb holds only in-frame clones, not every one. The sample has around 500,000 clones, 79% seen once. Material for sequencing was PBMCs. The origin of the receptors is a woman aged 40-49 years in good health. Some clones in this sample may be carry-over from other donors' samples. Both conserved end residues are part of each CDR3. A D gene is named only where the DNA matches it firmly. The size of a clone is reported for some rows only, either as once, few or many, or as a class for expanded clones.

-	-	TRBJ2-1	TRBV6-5	CASSYGREQFF	TGTGCCAGCAGTTACGGTCGAGAGCAGTTCTTC
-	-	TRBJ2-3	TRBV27	CASSLPGRDTQYF	TGTGCCAGCAGTTTACCGGGCCGGGATACGCAGTATTTT
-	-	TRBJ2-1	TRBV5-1	CASSLLADNEQFF	TGCGCCAGCAGCTTGCTGGCAGACAATGAGCAGTTCTTC
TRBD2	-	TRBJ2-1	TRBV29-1	CSAGLGNPNNEQFF	TGCAGCGCCGGACTAGGGAATCCTAACAATGAGCAGTTCTTC
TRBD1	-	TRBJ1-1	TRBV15	CATSKRTGVSAEAFF	TGTGCCACCAGCAAACGGACAGGGGTAAGCGCTGAGGCTTTCTTT
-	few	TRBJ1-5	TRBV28	CASSSGYKGNQPQHF	TGTGCCAGCAGTTCAGGTTATAAGGGTAATCAGCCCCAGCATTTT
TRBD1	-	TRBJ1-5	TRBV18	CASSPNRGRRQPQHF	TGTGCCAGCTCACCGAACAGGGGGAGGCGTCAGCCCCAGCATTTT
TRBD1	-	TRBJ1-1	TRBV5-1	CASSLQGVGTEAFF	TGCGCCAGCAGCTTACAGGGGGTGGGCACTGAAGCTTTCTTT
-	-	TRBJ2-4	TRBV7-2	CASSLERPSPLTKNIQYF	TGTGCCAGCAGCTTAGAACGGCCCAGCCCCCTAACCAAAAACATTCAGTACTTC
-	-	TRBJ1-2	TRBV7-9	CASSLGPQIGYGYTF	TGTGCCAGCAGCTTAGGGCCCCAAATCGGGTATGGCTACACCTTC
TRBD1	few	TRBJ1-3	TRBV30	CAWMSLGQSSGNTIYF	TGTGCCTGGATGTCGTTGGGACAGAGCTCTGGAAACACCATATATTTT
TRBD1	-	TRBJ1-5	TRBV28	CASSPTGVSNQPQHF	TGTGCCAGCAGCCCTACAGGGGTAAGCAATCAGCCCCAGCATTTT
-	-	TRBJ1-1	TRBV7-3	CASSWDLDTEAFF	TGTGCCAGCAGCTGGGATTTGGACACTGAAGCTTTCTTT
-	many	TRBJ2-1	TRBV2	CASSEWDADNEQFF	TGTGCCAGCAGTGAATGGGACGCGGACAATGAGCAGTTCTTC
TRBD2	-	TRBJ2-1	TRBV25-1	CASSSQRGSSYNEQFF	TGTGCCAGCAGTTCTCAGCGGGGGAGCTCCTACAATGAGCAGTTCTTC
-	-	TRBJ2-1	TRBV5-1	CASSLNQGTYNEQFF	TGCGCCAGCAGCTTAAACCAGGGTACCTACAATGAGCAGTTCTTC
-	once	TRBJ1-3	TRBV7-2	CASSFLAARSGNTIYF	TGTGCCAGCAGCTTCCTGGCGGCCCGCTCTGGAAACACCATATATTTT
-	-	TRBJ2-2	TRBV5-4	CAGSSRVIAGELFF	TGTGCCGGCAGCTCCAGGGTCATCGCCGGGGAGCTGTTTTTT
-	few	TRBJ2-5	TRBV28	CASSPLGGTQETQYF	TGTGCCAGCAGTCCACTTGGGGGAACCCAAGAGACCCAGTACTTC
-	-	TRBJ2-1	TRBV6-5	CASKGTAGSYNEQFF	TGTGCCAGCAAAGGGACGGCGGGCTCCTACAATGAGCAGTTCTTC
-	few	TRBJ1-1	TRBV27	CASSFRPNTEAFF	TGTGCCAGCAGTTTTCGGCCCAACACTGAAGCTTTCTTT
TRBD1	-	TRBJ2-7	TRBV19	CASSTTGGWNEQYF	TGTGCCAGTAGTACGACAGGGGGTTGGAACGAGCAGTACTTC
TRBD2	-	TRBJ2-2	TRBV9	CASSERTRSPQYTGELFF	TGTGCCAGCAGCGAGCGGACTAGGTCCCCCCAATACACCGGGGAGCTGTTTTTT
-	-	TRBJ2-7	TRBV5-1	CASRAGAYEQYF	TGCGCCAGCAGGGCAGGAGCCTACGAGCAGTACTTC
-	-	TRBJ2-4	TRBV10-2	CASSMAPLGNIQYF	TGCGCCAGCAGTATGGCTCCACTTGGAAACATTCAGTACTTC
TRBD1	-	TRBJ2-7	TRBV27	CASSWDRLGYEQYF	TGTGCCAGCAGTTGGGACAGGTTGGGGTACGAGCAGTACTTC
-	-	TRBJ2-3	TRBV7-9	CASPGADGIDTQYF	TGTGCCAGCCCTGGGGCGGATGGGATAGATACGCAGTATTTT
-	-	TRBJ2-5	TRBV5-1	CASSLNPGIGETQYF	TGCGCCAGCAGCTTGAACCCGGGGATTGGGGAGACCCAGTACTTC
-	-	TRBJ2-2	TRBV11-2	CASSPTGPHNTGELFF	TGTGCCAGCAGCCCGACAGGTCCTCATAACACCGGGGAGCTGTTTTTT